This T cell receptor (beta chain) is drawn from a study of CD8 T cells in ankylosing spondylitis (TCRdb year 2017). For context, the study as a whole: T cell receptor beta repertoires were profiled in healthy donors and ankylosing spondylitis patients so that disease-linked TCR variants could be found. The full study cohort was made up of approximately 27 ankylosing spondylitis patients and fewer than 120 healthy donors. Peripheral blood was sampled, and synovial fluid was also collected from ankylosing spondylitis patients.

Points the paper makes about the study in general: Blood from ankylosing spondylitis patients appeared to be characterized by a TCR beta motif composed of under 10 highly homologous amino acid variants. In peripheral blood, the disease-linked clones were found at relatively low frequencies and had a CD8+ phenotype. According to the report, matched synovial fluid samples from ankylosing spondylitis patients were significantly enriched for the disease-linked clones. Some TCR beta motif variants had previously been reported in synovial fluid and blood of reactive arthritis patients, which suggested common disease-initiation mechanisms.

Regarding this clonotype: Its antigen target is currently unknown. Nothing much larger sits one base from this clone, and base qualities are not available.

Sequencing was carried out with an Illumina HiSeq 2500. Quantitative 5'-RACE with molecular barcodes was the method used to prepare the TCR beta libraries. Processing in the source paper ran as follows. To identify disease-linked TCR variants, a new computational method was used, one built on a probabilistic model of VDJ rearrangement. TCRdb ran its own pipeline on the public reads, namely fastp trimming at Q25 and MiXCR clone calling, and kept in-frame beta chains. Duplicate CDR3 protein sequences are folded into a single record with the most common DNA and genes. TCRdb, not the original authors, processed these V and J calls. The sample includes about 250,000 distinct CDR3 sequences, with roughly 32% observed a single time. Around 4.5% of the sample is in the top ten clones. Between the V and J ends, shortened by 8 bases and 4 bases respectively, the junction contains 17 bases. The CDR3 covers 13 residues, taking in both the cysteine and the phenylalanine. The CDR3 DNA has 39 bases and is translated from base 1. For CDR1 and CDR2, the germline V gene (reference sequence) lists DFQATT and SNEGSKA.

This chain joins TRBV20-1 to TRBJ2-5; TRBD2 is perhaps the D gene, given 7 matching bases. Source material: blood, either unsorted or a sorted T cell fraction (not recorded which). The TCR originated in a male donor with ankylosing spondylitis or in good health (not recorded which). Here is the DNA: TGCAGTCGAAAAGGGGGGGCGAGAGAGACCCAGTACTTC. The translation is CSRKGGARETQYF.